This TCR beta chain was captured in a study of T cells expressing NK-cell markers. Study background: Among eight sequenced donors, seven carried HCMV seropositivity while one was seronegative.

Whole-study results and caveats: The same clonotypes also predominated in the CD3+CD56-NKG2C+ fraction of a handful of donors. The study did not resolve the HCMV specificity of expanded NKG2C+ T cell clones.

The CDR3 contains 13 residues. Germline loops: CDR1 SQVTM, CDR2 ANQGSEA. One entry per CDR3 protein, without DNA, is what TCRdb gives after re-calling the 5' RACE reads. The specimen's table records some 280,000 distinct CDR3 sequences. As to this clonotype: The target antigen is unknown.

This clonotype was sampled from a man in his late teens or twenties in good health. The chain recombines TRBV29-1 with TRBJ1-1; the D call from TCRdb, TRBD1, cannot be confirmed without DNA. Sequencing was done on a sample of blood T cells: a sorted CD56 or NKG2C T cell subset, CD4+ or CD8+ T cells, or bulk PBMC T cells (not recorded which). CDR3 loop: CSVVATVYTEAFF.